The rows below give T cell receptor beta chains drawn from one sample of a study of blood T cells in healthy people across ages. From the 5' RACE reads, TCRdb called clonotypes with MiXCR, one entry per CDR3 protein. The sample records about 1.8 million distinct CDR3 sequences, less than 50% being singletons. The sample taken for sequencing was blood. These receptors all stem from a woman aged 35 to 49 in good health. Each CDR3 is given with its conserved first and last residue. A D gene is named only where the DNA matches it firmly. The listing skips clone size in some rows; elsewhere it reads once, few, many or a size class.

clone size: few
J gene: TRBJ1-4
D gene: -
V gene: TRBV7-2
CDR3 DNA: TGTGCCAGCAGCTTATCCCCCGCAACTAATGAAAAACTGTTTTTT
CDR3 protein: CASSLSPATNEKLFF

clone size: -
J gene: TRBJ2-1
D gene: TRBD1
V gene: TRBV28
CDR3 DNA: TGTGCCAGCAGTGTGACAGGGTTCTCCTACAATGAGCAGTTCTTC
CDR3 protein: CASSVTGFSYNEQFF

clone size: -
J gene: TRBJ1-2
D gene: TRBD1
V gene: TRBV5-1
CDR3 DNA: TGCGCCAGCAGCTTGGGGGACAGAGTCTATGGCTACACCTTC
CDR3 protein: CASSLGDRVYGYTF

clone size: few
J gene: TRBJ2-1
D gene: -
V gene: TRBV12-3/TRBV12-4
CDR3 DNA: TGTGCCAGCAGCAAAAGGGGCATGTCGCACAATGAGCAGTTCTTC
CDR3 protein: CASSKRGMSHNEQFF

clone size: -
J gene: TRBJ2-4
D gene: -
V gene: TRBV20-1
CDR3 DNA: TGCAGTGCCGAGCAGGGTGTGGTAGCCAAAAACATTCAGTACTTC
CDR3 protein: CSAEQGVVAKNIQYF

clone size: -
J gene: TRBJ2-5
D gene: TRBD1
V gene: TRBV5-1
CDR3 DNA: TGCGCCAGCAGCACTGGACAGGTAGAAGAGACCCAGTACTTC
CDR3 protein: CASSTGQVEETQYF

clone size: -
J gene: TRBJ2-7
D gene: -
V gene: TRBV21-1
CDR3 DNA: TGTGCCAGCAGCAAGATAGAAGAGGACACAGACTACGAGCAGTACTTC
CDR3 protein: CASSKIEEDTDYEQYF

clone size: -
J gene: TRBJ2-7
D gene: TRBD2
V gene: TRBV27
CDR3 DNA: TGTGCCAGCAGTTTACCCGGGGGGGTTCACAATGAGCAGTACTTC
CDR3 protein: CASSLPGGVHNEQYF

clone size: -
J gene: TRBJ2-4
D gene: -
V gene: TRBV20-1
CDR3 DNA: TGCAGTGCCCCACCTTCAGGGAGGGCCAAAAACATTCAGTACTTC
CDR3 protein: CSAPPSGRAKNIQYF

clone size: -
J gene: TRBJ2-7
D gene: -
V gene: TRBV10-2
CDR3 DNA: TGCGCCACCAACTACCAGGACGAGCAGTACTTC
CDR3 protein: CATNYQDEQYF

clone size: -
J gene: TRBJ2-5
D gene: TRBD1
V gene: TRBV5-1
CDR3 DNA: TGCGCCAGCAGTTTTTCCGGGACAGGGAGAGAGACCCAGTACTTC
CDR3 protein: CASSFSGTGRETQYF

clone size: -
J gene: TRBJ1-5
D gene: TRBD1
V gene: TRBV29-1
CDR3 DNA: TGCAGCGTTGCAATAACAGGGGATAGCAATCAGCCCCAGCATTTT
CDR3 protein: CSVAITGDSNQPQHF

clone size: -
J gene: TRBJ1-4
D gene: TRBD1
V gene: TRBV4-3
CDR3 DNA: TGCGCCAGCAGCCAAGACAGGGGGCCCAACGTGGAAAAACTGTTTTTT
CDR3 protein: CASSQDRGPNVEKLFF

clone size: -
J gene: TRBJ2-3
D gene: -
V gene: TRBV12-3/TRBV12-4
CDR3 DNA: TGTGCCAGCACCTTGAGGGGGGGGATTAGTACAGATACGCAGTATTTT
CDR3 protein: CASTLRGGISTDTQYF

clone size: -
J gene: TRBJ2-7
D gene: TRBD1
V gene: TRBV11-2
CDR3 DNA: TGTGCCAGCAGCTTAAATGGGGTGGACAGGTTTCCCTACGAGCAGTACTTC
CDR3 protein: CASSLNGVDRFPYEQYF

clone size: -
J gene: TRBJ2-7
D gene: -
V gene: TRBV25-1
CDR3 DNA: TGTGCCAGCAGTGAATATCACGGTATCTACGAGCAGTACTTC
CDR3 protein: CASSEYHGIYEQYF

clone size: -
J gene: TRBJ1-6
D gene: -
V gene: TRBV5-1
CDR3 DNA: TGCGCCAGCAGCTTGGGCACACCAGGGAGGGATTCACCCCTCCACTTT
CDR3 protein: CASSLGTPGRDSPLHF

clone size: -
J gene: TRBJ2-6
D gene: TRBD1
V gene: TRBV5-8
CDR3 DNA: TGTGCCAGCAGCATAGGACAGGGGGCGCTTTCTGGGGCCAACGTCCTGACTTTC
CDR3 protein: CASSIGQGALSGANVLTF

clone size: many
J gene: TRBJ2-1
D gene: -
V gene: TRBV7-9
CDR3 DNA: TGTGCCAGCAGCCTTACAGGGTTTACAGGGAGGTTCTTC
CDR3 protein: CASSLTGFTGRFF

clone size: few
J gene: TRBJ1-6
D gene: TRBD1
V gene: TRBV7-3
CDR3 DNA: TGTGCCAGCAGCTCCACCGCCGGGACAGGGAGGAATTCACCCCTCCACTTT
CDR3 protein: CASSSTAGTGRNSPLHF

clone size: -
J gene: TRBJ2-5
D gene: -
V gene: TRBV11-2
CDR3 DNA: TGTGCCAGCAGCTTAATGGCGCCTACTTGGGAGACCCAGTACTTC
CDR3 protein: CASSLMAPTWETQYF

clone size: -
J gene: TRBJ1-2
D gene: -
V gene: TRBV7-9
CDR3 DNA: TGTGCCAGCAGCCTCACTTCGGACCCATATGGCTACACCTTC
CDR3 protein: CASSLTSDPYGYTF

clone size: few
J gene: TRBJ2-7
D gene: -
V gene: TRBV7-9
CDR3 DNA: TGTGCCAGCACCGGTCGTGGTAATCCGGACGAGCAGTACTTC
CDR3 protein: CASTGRGNPDEQYF

clone size: -
J gene: TRBJ2-2
D gene: -
V gene: TRBV12-3/TRBV12-4
CDR3 DNA: TGTGCCAGCAGTACCCGAGGGTTGAACACCGGGGAGCTGTTTTTT
CDR3 protein: CASSTRGLNTGELFF

clone size: -
J gene: TRBJ2-7
D gene: TRBD2
V gene: TRBV29-1
CDR3 DNA: TGCAGCGTTCAGGACCGCGGGAGCTACAATGAGCAGTACTTC
CDR3 protein: CSVQDRGSYNEQYF

clone size: -
J gene: TRBJ2-4
D gene: TRBD1
V gene: TRBV7-2
CDR3 DNA: TGTGCCAGCAGCCCACCGGGACAGGAAAACATTCAGTACTTC
CDR3 protein: CASSPPGQENIQYF

clone size: -
J gene: TRBJ2-1
D gene: TRBD2
V gene: TRBV7-9
CDR3 DNA: TGTGCCAGCAGCTCACCCTGGGGGGGTAACAATGAGCAGTTCTTC
CDR3 protein: CASSSPWGGNNEQFF